The 27 T cell receptor beta chains reported below all come from one sample, sequenced in a study of blood T cell repertoires in COVID-19. TCRdb keeps only in-frame clones here, not all; method: immunoSEQ multiplex PCR. The profile covers about 110,000 clones, with about two thirds appearing a single time and about 1.8% taken by the ten largest. Input material: peripheral blood. These receptors all stem from a woman aged 40 to 50 with acute or convalescent COVID-19.

This chain connects TRBV7-6 to TRBJ2-1; TRBD1 agrees at 8 bases. The CDR3 loop spans 13 amino acids. Germline values: CDR1 SGHVS, CDR2 FNYEAQ. V was pared by 5 bases and J by 7 bases, with 4 bases of the junction left unmatched. The CDR3 DNA is TGTGCCAGCAGCCTGGACAGGGAGAATGAGCAGTTCTTC. It specifies CASSLDRENEQFF.

This clone is a singleton in its sample. V is TRBV20-1 and J is TRBJ2-7; TRBD2 might be the D (6 bases). The CDR3 has 11 amino acids. The V gene's germline CDR1 is DFQATT and CDR2 SNEGSKA (reference sequence). The V end lost 6 bases, the J end lost 5 bases, and 11 bases lay between the germline ends. The CDR3 reads CSAGRGDEQYF. The DNA of the CDR3 is TGCAGTGCGGGGCGGGGTGACGAGCAGTACTTC.

V and J are TRBV15 and TRBJ1-3; D gene unclear. CDR3 length: 15 amino acids. Trimming cost V 2 bases and J 1 base, with 9 bases left between them. The germline V gene has CDR1 LNHNV and CDR2 YYDKDF (reference sequence). CDR3 region: CATSRSTNSGNTIYF. CDR3 in DNA: TGTGCCACCAGCAGATCGACAAATTCTGGAAACACCATATATTTT.

The chain has TRBV5-1 and TRBJ2-5; D gene uncertain. Germline V CDR1 and CDR2: SGHRS, YFSETQ. The CDR3 length is 14 residues. Trimming stripped 0 bases from V and 2 bases from J, with 8 bases between. CDR3 sequence: CASSLDREQETQYF. Here the CDR3 DNA reads TGCGCCAGCAGCTTGGATCGAGAACAAGAGACCCAGTACTTC.

The table lists this clone with a few counts. CDR3 coding DNA: TGTGCCACCAGTGATGTCGGGACCTACAATGAGCAGTTCTTC. Its translation: CATSDVGTYNEQFF. This chain uses TRBV24-1 with TRBJ2-1, with a tentative D call TRBD2 (5 bases). Germline assignment: CDR1 KGHDR and CDR2 SFDVKD. This CDR3 is built from 14 residues. Trimming pared 3 bases from V and 2 bases from J, leaving 7 bases between.

The chain links TRBV5-1 to TRBJ1-4; 8 bases agree with TRBD1. Looked up from germline, CDR1 is SGHRS and CDR2 is YFSETQ. V lost 5 bases to trimming and J lost 7 bases; unmatched junction nucleotides: 7. The CDR3 contains 14 residues. The CDR3 sequence is CASRVRTGTEKLFF. CDR3 DNA sequence: TGCGCCAGCAGAGTGAGGACAGGGACTGAAAAACTGTTTTTT.

The chain couples TRBV9 to TRBJ2-3; 12 bases are shared with TRBD2. This CDR3 contains 17 residues. Germline trimming cut 3 bases from V and 2 bases from J; bases unmatched to any gene: 7. From germline, CDR1 is SGDLS and CDR2 YYNGEE. CDR3 residues: CASSGTLAGGPTDTQYF. DNA of the CDR3: TGTGCCAGCAGCGGGACCCTAGCGGGGGGGCCCACAGATACGCAGTATTTT. The full variable domain, completed using reference TRBV9 and TRBJ2-3, is DSGVTQTPKHLITATGQRVTLRCSPRSGDLSVYWYQQSLDQGLQFLIQYYNGEERAKGNILERFSAQQFPDLHSELNLSSLELGDSALYFCASSGTLAGGPTDTQYFGPGTRLTVL.

The V gene is TRBV28, the J gene TRBJ1-2, with 8 bases matching TRBD1. Germline V CDR1 and CDR2: MDHEN, SYDVKM. The CDR3 contains 13 residues. Losses at the gene ends were 5 bases for V and 7 bases for J; bases not matched to a gene: 6. The CDR3 protein is CASSRWQGAGYTF. The CDR3 DNA sequence: TGTGCCAGCAGTCGCTGGCAGGGGGCTGGCTACACCTTC.

This clone was counted a few times. CDR3 DNA sequence: TGTGCCACCCCGCCGGGGAATGAGCAGTACTTC. Protein product: CATPPGNEQYF. The genes are TRBV12-3 or TRBV12-4 and TRBJ2-7; a weak D match, TRBD2 (5 bases). Trimming shortened V by 10 bases and J by 7 bases, and 14 bases separated the two germline ends. The CDR3 sequence is 11 residues long.

The sample holds one count of this clone. The V gene is TRBV6-5, the J gene TRBJ1-4, with D maybe TRBD1 (5 bases). Germline CDR1 is MNHEY and CDR2 is SVGAGI. V shed 2 bases and J shed 3 bases, with 10 bases lying between them. CDR3 length: 15 amino acids. The CDR3, as DNA: TGTGCCAGCAGTTACGGCACAGGCCCTAATGAAAAACTGTTTTTT. Translation gives CASSYGTGPNEKLFF.

This clone was detected only once. The chain is built from TRBV4-1 and TRBJ1-1; TRBD1 is a possible D gene (5 bases). The V end was cut by 6 bases, the J end by 6 bases, with 23 bases between. CDR1 is MGHRA, CDR2 YSYEKL, per germline. This CDR3 has 16 amino acids. CDR3 region: CASSPQIVTRVPEAFF. The CDR3 DNA reads as TGCGCCAGCAGTCCCCAAATCGTAACCAGGGTCCCTGAAGCTTTCTTT.

This clone was counted once. The chain carries TRBV4-1 and TRBJ2-3; D is perhaps TRBD2 (6 bases). The CDR3 is 16 amino acids. V gave up 0 bases and J gave up 0 bases, with 10 bases separating them. Looked up from germline, CDR1 is MGHRA and CDR2 is YSYEKL. The CDR3 sequence is CASSQEGGTSTDTQYF. The DNA for the CDR3 is TGCGCCAGCAGCCAAGAAGGAGGGACTAGCACAGATACGCAGTATTTT.

The chain links TRBV19 to TRBJ1-2; TRBD1 might be the D (6 bases). CDR1 is LNHDA and CDR2 is SQIVND in the germline V gene (reference sequence). CDR3 length equals 11 residues. V shed 10 bases and J shed 5 bases, with 11 bases lying between them. The CDR3 reads CATSDRYGYTF. Here the CDR3 DNA reads TGTGCCACCTCGGACAGATATGGCTACACCTTC. Variable domain in full (rest from reference TRBV19 and TRBJ1-2): DGGITQSPKYLFRKEGQNVTLSCEQNLNHDAMYWYRQDPGQGLRLIYYSQIVNDFQKGDIAEGYSVSREKKESFPLTVTSAQKNPTAFYLCATSDRYGYTFGSGTRLTVV.

The gene calls are TRBV3-1 (or the pseudogene TRBV3-2) and TRBJ2-7; a possible D gene is TRBD1 (7 bases). This CDR3 has 16 residues. The V gene's germline CDR1 is LGHDT and CDR2 YNNKEL (reference sequence). V dropped 4 bases and J dropped 6 bases, with 22 bases sitting between them. The CDR3 protein is CASSPAQGGTGFEQYF. DNA of the CDR3: TGTGCCAGCAGCCCCGCCCAGGGGGGAACGGGCTTCGAGCAGTACTTC.

The chain is built from TRBV6-5 and TRBJ1-2, with D perhaps matching TRBD1 (5 bases). The CDR3 length is 15 residues. V dropped 2 bases and J dropped 0 bases, with 10 bases sitting between them. Germline assignment: CDR1 MNHEY and CDR2 SVGAGI. The CDR3 region has the DNA TGTGCCAGCAGTTACCAGGGCTATACTAACTATGGCTACACCTTC. Amino acid sequence: CASSYQGYTNYGYTF.

J is TRBJ1-2 and V is TRBV10-3; the D is unclear. The V gene's germline CDR1 is ENHRY and CDR2 SYGVKD. Deletions cut 5 bases from V and 0 bases from J, with 10 bases between. The CDR3 runs to 14 residues. The CDR3 nucleotides read TGTGCCATCAGTTCGGGAGAAGCTAACTATGGCTACACCTTC. It encodes CAISSGEANYGYTF.

The rearrangement uses TRBV27 and TRBJ1-2, with D perhaps TRBD1 (6 bases). The CDR3 runs to 15 residues. Germline V gene lookup returns CDR1 MNHEY and CDR2 SMNVEV (reference sequence). V was clipped by 0 bases and J by 3 bases, with 11 bases between them. The CDR3: CASSLSAGDHYGYTF. CDR3 nucleotide sequence: TGTGCCAGCAGTTTATCCGCAGGGGATCACTATGGCTACACCTTC.

DNA for the CDR3: TGTGCCAGCAGCTCGGGAGGGAGGGGGCGCGGAGAGACCCAGTACTTC. Protein product: CASSSGGRGRGETQYF. V is TRBV5-6 and J is TRBJ2-5; D is possibly TRBD2 (8 bases). Deletions cut 3 bases from V and 4 bases from J, with 19 bases between. Per the germline V gene, CDR1 is SGHDT and CDR2 is YYEEEE. CDR3 length: 16 residues.

V usage is TRBV7-2 and J usage is TRBJ1-1; the match to TRBD1 covers 7 bases. Germline loops: CDR1 SGHTA, CDR2 FQGNSA. There are 14 residues in the CDR3. The ends lost 4 bases at V and 7 bases at J; junction bases unmatched: 9. The CDR3 sequence: CASSYKGAMGEAFF. The CDR3 coding sequence is TGTGCCAGCAGCTATAAGGGGGCGATGGGTGAAGCTTTCTTT. The variable domain in full, completed from reference TRBV7-2 and TRBJ1-1, reads GAGVSQSPSNKVTEKGKDVELRCDPISGHTALYWYRQSLGQGLEFLIYFQGNSAPDKSGLPSDRFSAERTGGSVSTLTIQRTQQEDSAVYLCASSYKGAMGEAFFGQGTRLTVV.

The chain links TRBV11-3 to TRBJ2-1; D may be TRBD1 (5 bases). Germline assignment: CDR1 SGHNT and CDR2 YENEEA. This CDR3 spans 13 amino acids. V dropped 0 bases and J dropped 9 bases, with 9 bases sitting between them. The CDR3 loop is CASSLDTGFEQFF. In DNA, the CDR3 is TGTGCCAGCAGCTTAGATACAGGTTTTGAGCAGTTCTTC.

This clone has only a few counts. The V and J genes are TRBV10-3 and TRBJ2-3; 7 nucleotides line up with TRBD1. The CDR3 runs 14 residues. Per the germline V gene, CDR1 is ENHRY and CDR2 is SYGVKD. V trimming: 4 bases; J trimming: 6 bases; junction bases outside the gene matches: 7. CDR3 residues: CAISVKGAVDTQYF. Written as DNA, the CDR3 is TGTGCCATCAGTGTCAAGGGGGCGGTGGATACGCAGTATTTT.

The rearrangement links TRBV2 to TRBJ1-5; TRBD1 agrees at 8 bases. The CDR3 runs 16 residues. With 7 bases clipped from V and 4 bases from J, the junction kept 12 bases outside the gene matches. Germline V lookup: CDR1 SNHLY, CDR2 FYNNEI. The CDR3 DNA reads as TGTGCCAGCACCGCAACCCCGGACAGGGCGAATCAGCCCCAGCATTTT. It is translated as CASTATPDRANQPQHF.

The chain carries TRBV7-6 and TRBJ1-6, with 10 positions matching TRBD1. The CDR3 consists of 14 residues. Germline assignment: CDR1 SGHVS and CDR2 FNYEAQ. Losses at the gene ends were 10 bases for V and 8 bases for J; bases not matched to a gene: 8. CDR3 coding DNA: TGTGCCACCCAGGAGGGGACAGGGGATTCACCCCTCCACTTT. Its protein product is CATQEGTGDSPLHF. The entire variable domain, with the rest obtained from reference TRBV7-6 and TRBJ1-6, is as follows: GAGVSQSPRYKVTKRGQDVALRCDPISGHVSLYWYRQALGQGPEFLTYFNYEAQQDKSGLPNDRFSAERPEGSISTLTIQRTEQRDSAMYRCATQEGTGDSPLHFGNGTRLTVT.

The genes are TRBV5-1 and TRBJ1-2; a weak D match, TRBD1 (6 bases). The CDR3 loop spans 14 amino acids. The V end lost 3 bases, the J end lost 1 base, and 10 bases lay between the germline ends. CDR1 SGHRS and CDR2 YFSETQ come from the germline V gene. The CDR3: CASSYQGGNYGYTF. Here the CDR3 DNA reads TGCGCCAGCAGCTACCAAGGGGGTAACTATGGCTACACCTTC.

This clone was observed a few times. Distinct nucleotide sequences in the sample also encode this CDR3. This chain connects TRBV2 to TRBJ2-3; no reliable D call. The V gene's germline CDR1 is SNHLY and CDR2 FYNNEI. V gave up 5 bases and J gave up 2 bases, with 2 bases separating them. The CDR3 has 11 residues. CDR3 sequence reads: CASSYTDTQYF. CDR3 coding DNA: TGTGCCAGCAGTTACACAGATACGCAGTATTTT.

This sequence joins TRBV29-1 and TRBJ2-3; a weak D match, TRBD2 (7 bases). Deletions cut 1 base from V and 4 bases from J, with 15 bases between. This CDR3 spans 15 amino acids. Germline V gives CDR1 SQVTM, CDR2 ANQGSEA. The DNA for the CDR3 is TGCAGCGTTGAAGCAAACGGGGGGCAGTCAGATACGCAGTATTTT. It translates to CSVEANGGQSDTQYF.

This clone was picked up a small number of times. The sample contains more than one DNA sequence encoding this CDR3. The rearrangement links TRBV9 to TRBJ1-2; no firm D call. CDR3 length: 13 residues. Per the germline V gene, CDR1 is SGDLS and CDR2 is YYNGEE. V lost 0 bases and J 2 bases, leaving 5 bases between the germline ends. In DNA form, the CDR3 reads TGTGCCAGCAGCGTAGGACAAAACTATGGCTACACCTTC. This translates into CASSVGQNYGYTF.